These 15 T cell receptor beta chains were all obtained from the same sample, sequenced in a study of cytomegalovirus exposure and HLA in healthy donors. The PCR ran on 60 Vbeta and 13 Jbeta primers. Here immunoSEQ multiplex PCR was the method, and the copy in TCRdb shows in-frame clones only, minus some. The sample holds 150,000 or so clones, over 65% seen once. The sample consisted of PBMCs. These receptors all come from a woman aged 40 to 50 in good health and CMV-seronegative.

The CDR3: CASSRGTGGTYYGYTF. In DNA form, the CDR3 reads TGTGCCAGCTCTCGGGGGACAGGGGGCACATACTATGGCTACACCTTC. The chain links TRBV18 to TRBJ1-2; 12 positions agree with TRBD1. This CDR3 has 16 residues. J was trimmed by 3 bases and V by 6 bases; bases with no gene match: 8. Germline V gives CDR1 KGHSH, CDR2 LQKENI.

This chain connects TRBV2 to TRBJ2-7; TRBD2 agrees at 9 bases. Germline V gene data show CDR1 as SNHLY and CDR2 as FYNNEI. The ends lost 7 bases at V and 0 bases at J; junction bases unmatched: 4. The CDR3 is made up of 14 amino acids. The CDR3 nucleotides read TGTGCCAGCATCGAGCGGGAGGACTCCTACGAGCAGTACTTC. Its protein is CASIEREDSYEQYF.

The rearrangement links TRBV11-3 to TRBJ2-6, with 7 bases identical to TRBD1. Trimming removed 5 bases from V and 2 bases from J; junction bases left unmatched: 12. The CDR3 length is 18 residues. The V gene's germline CDR1 is SGHNT and CDR2 YENEEA. In nucleotides, the CDR3 is TGTGCCAGCAGCCGTGAACAGGGGAACCTTGCTGGGGCCAACGTCCTGACTTTC. It yields the protein CASSREQGNLAGANVLTF.

The V call is TRBV7-9, the J call TRBJ2-3, with D possibly TRBD2 on 5 matching bases. CDR1 is SEHNR, CDR2 FQNEAQ, per germline (reference sequence). V was shortened by 0 bases and J by 2 bases, with 6 bases between the two germline ends. CDR3 length: 14 amino acids. The CDR3 sequence is CASSLAGATDTQYF. The DNA for the CDR3 is TGTGCCAGCAGCTTAGCGGGAGCCACAGATACGCAGTATTTT.

This CDR3 reads CASSLRGSHQPQHF. The DNA for the CDR3 is TGTGCCAGCAGCTTGAGGGGGAGTCATCAGCCCCAGCATTTT. The V and J genes are TRBV5-4 and TRBJ1-5, with D possibly matching TRBD1 (6 bases). V lost 1 base and J 5 bases, leaving 10 bases between the germline ends. Germline CDR1 reads SGHNT; CDR2 reads YYREEE (reference sequence). The CDR3 totals 14 residues.

This clone occurred a few times. V and J are TRBV10-3 and TRBJ2-1; possibly TRBD1 for D (5 bases). The CDR3 consists of 16 residues. V was cut by 0 bases and J by 8 bases, with 17 bases left in between. The germline V gene encodes CDR1 ENHRY and CDR2 SYGVKD. This CDR3 is CAISESPTTRGDEQFF. For the CDR3, the DNA is TGTGCCATCAGTGAGTCCCCGACAACAAGGGGCGATGAGCAGTTCTTC.

The chain has TRBV6-6 and TRBJ1-2; 8 nucleotides match TRBD1. V shed 5 bases, J shed 5 bases, and the junction held 10 bases outside the gene matches. Germline V CDR1 and CDR2: MNHNY, SVGAGI (reference sequence). The CDR3 length is 15 residues. The CDR3 DNA is TGTGCCAGCAGTGACGACAGGGGCCTCGGGTATGGCTACACCTTC. Translating it yields CASSDDRGLGYGYTF.

Only a few counts were recorded for this clone. The chain has TRBV7-9 and TRBJ1-2, with 8 bases that match TRBD1. From germline, CDR1 is SEHNR and CDR2 FQNEAQ (reference sequence). The ends lost 5 bases at V and 6 bases at J; junction bases unmatched: 8. This CDR3 spans 14 amino acids. The CDR3 is CASSLTGAVDGYTF. DNA of the CDR3: TGTGCCAGCAGCCTGACAGGGGCGGTGGATGGCTACACCTTC.

Note on this clone: The junction departs from the called germline gene at one end, perhaps through a read error. The chain employs TRBV7-7 and TRBJ2-3, with D possibly being TRBD2 (5 bases). Germline V gene data show CDR1 as SSHAT and CDR2 as FNYEAQ (reference sequence). There are 14 residues in the CDR3. CDR3 in amino acids: CASSPGGATDTQYF. The CDR3 DNA reads as TGTGCTAGCAGCCCCGGAGGAGCAACAGATACGCAGTATTTT.

The gene calls are TRBV30 and TRBJ1-5, with 9 bases fitting TRBD1. This CDR3 comprises 13 residues. The V gene end was trimmed by 5 bases and the J gene end by 6 bases; junction bases not matched to a gene: 5. Germline CDR1 reads GTSNPN; CDR2 reads SVGIG (reference sequence). The CDR3 sequence is CAWGTGNGQPQHF. The CDR3 DNA reads TGTGCCTGGGGGACAGGGAACGGTCAGCCCCAGCATTTT. The full variable domain, its missing parts supplied by reference TRBV30 and TRBJ1-5, is SQTIHQWPATLVQPVGSPLSLECTVEGTSNPNLYWYRQAAGRGLQLLFYSVGIGQISSEVPQNLSASRPQDRQFILSSKKLLLSDSGFYLCAWGTGNGQPQHFGDGTRLSIL.

This chain joins TRBV4-2 and TRBJ2-1; 7 bases agree with TRBD2. J was trimmed by 7 bases and V by 0 bases; bases with no gene match: 9. The V gene's germline CDR1 is LGHNA and CDR2 YNFKEQ. The CDR3 runs to 16 residues. The CDR3 here is CASSQDGEGGGNEQFF. The CDR3 DNA reads as TGTGCCAGCAGCCAAGATGGGGAGGGAGGAGGAAATGAGCAGTTCTTC.

The rearrangement uses TRBV5-6 and TRBJ2-7; D uncertain. Germline V gene sequence: CDR1 SGHDT, CDR2 YYEEEE. Trimming left V 2 bases short and J 5 bases short, with 5 bases between. The CDR3 is 11 amino acids. CDR3 loop: CASSLLDEQYF. In DNA form, the CDR3 reads TGTGCCAGCAGCTTATTAGACGAGCAGTACTTC. The full variable domain, completed using reference TRBV5-6 and TRBJ2-7, is DAGVTQSPTHLIKTRGQQVTLRCSPKSGHDTVSWYQQALGQGPQFIFQYYEEEERQRGNFPDRFSGHQFPNYSSELNVNALLLGDSALYLCASSLLDEQYFGPGTRLTVT.

This clone was observed a few times. The chain couples TRBV6-5 to TRBJ2-5; 12 bases map to TRBD1. The germline gives CDR1 MNHEY, CDR2 SVGAGI. Losses at the gene ends were 5 bases for V and 5 bases for J; bases not matched to a gene: 6. This CDR3 has 15 residues. The CDR3 DNA follows: TGTGCCAGCAGTCGGGACAGGGGGCGCCGGGAGACCCAGTACTTC. It is translated as CASSRDRGRRETQYF.

This rearrangement joins TRBV28 to TRBJ1-5; 7 bases are shared with TRBD1. Germline assignment: CDR1 MDHEN and CDR2 SYDVKM. Trimming at V came to 2 bases and at J to 4 bases, leaving 8 bases not matched to a gene. This CDR3 has 16 amino acids. The CDR3 nucleotides are TGTGCCAGCAGTTTAACCGGGACAGCTTTTAATCAGCCCCAGCATTTT. As protein: CASSLTGTAFNQPQHF.

This clone was recorded once. CDR3 DNA sequence: TGTTCCTCGCGGGCCCCCAATCAGCCCCAGCATTTT. Translated, it gives CSSRAPNQPQHF. The chain employs TRBV19 and TRBJ1-5; D is unresolved. The CDR3 sequence is 12 residues long. Germline V gene data show CDR1 as LNHDA and CDR2 as SQIVND (reference sequence).